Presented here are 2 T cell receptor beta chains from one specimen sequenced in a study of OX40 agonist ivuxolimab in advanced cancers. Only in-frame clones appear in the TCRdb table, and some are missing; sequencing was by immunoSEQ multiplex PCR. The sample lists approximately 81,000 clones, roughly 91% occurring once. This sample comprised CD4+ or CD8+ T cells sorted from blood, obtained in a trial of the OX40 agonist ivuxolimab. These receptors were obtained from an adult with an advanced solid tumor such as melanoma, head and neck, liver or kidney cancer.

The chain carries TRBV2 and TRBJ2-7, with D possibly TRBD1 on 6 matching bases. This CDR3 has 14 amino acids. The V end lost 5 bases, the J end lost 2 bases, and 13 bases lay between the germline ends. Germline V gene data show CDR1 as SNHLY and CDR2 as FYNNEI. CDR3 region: CASSYRTEAYEQYF. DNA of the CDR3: TGTGCCAGCAGTTACAGGACAGAAGCCTACGAGCAGTACTTC.

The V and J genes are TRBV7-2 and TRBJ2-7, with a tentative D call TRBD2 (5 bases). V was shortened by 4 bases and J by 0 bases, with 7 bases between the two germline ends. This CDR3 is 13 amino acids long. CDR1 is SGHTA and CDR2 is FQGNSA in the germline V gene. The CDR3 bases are TGTGCCAGCAGCTCGCGGGCCTCCTACGAGCAGTACTTC. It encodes CASSSRASYEQYF.